One sample yielded the 29 T cell receptor beta chains listed below, sequenced in a study of cytomegalovirus exposure and HLA in healthy donors. The PCR made use of 60 Vbeta and 13 Jbeta primers. Sequencing used immunoSEQ multiplex PCR; TCRdb keeps in-frame clones, though not all of them. This listing includes about 140,000 clones. Sequenced input: PBMCs. The origin of the receptors is a man in his forties in good health and CMV-seronegative.

The V call is TRBV18, the J call TRBJ1-2, with 8 positions matching TRBD1. V lost 0 bases and J lost 8; bases outside the gene matches: 8. The CDR3 totals 15 residues. Germline V gives CDR1 KGHSH, CDR2 LQKENI. The CDR3 DNA reads as TGTGCCAGCTCACCACCTGGACAGGGAGCGTACGGCTACACCTTC. Encoded protein: CASSPPGQGAYGYTF. Drawing the rest from reference TRBV18 and TRBJ1-2, the complete variable domain is NAGVMQNPRHLVRRRGQEARLRCSPMKGHSHVYWYRQLPEEGLKFMVYLQKENIIDESGMPKERFSAEFPKEGPSILRIQQVVRGDSAAYFCASSPPGQGAYGYTFGSGTRLTVV.

The chain carries TRBV5-8 and TRBJ1-2; D unclear. There are 13 residues in the CDR3. Germline loops: CDR1 SGHTS, CDR2 YDEGEE. Trimming took off 0 bases at V and 2 bases at J, with 5 bases between the two ends. CDR3 nucleotide sequence: TGTGCCAGCAGCTTGGAAGCGAACTATGGCTACACCTTC. This encodes CASSLEANYGYTF.

This chain joins TRBV2 and TRBJ2-1; D may be TRBD1 (6 bases). Trimming stripped 7 bases from V and 2 bases from J, with 15 bases between. The germline V gene encodes CDR1 SNHLY and CDR2 FYNNEI. There are 15 residues in the CDR3. This CDR3 is CASKADRRTYNEQFF. CDR3 DNA: TGTGCCAGCAAAGCCGACAGGAGGACCTACAATGAGCAGTTCTTC.

V and J are TRBV28 and TRBJ1-1; no firm D call. Deletions cut 2 bases from V and 10 bases from J, with 14 bases between. The CDR3 is 13 residues long. The V gene's germline CDR1 is MDHEN and CDR2 SYDVKM. The CDR3 protein is CASSLPTGNIAFF. DNA of the CDR3: TGTGCCAGCAGTTTACCGACCGGGAACATAGCTTTCTTT.

A word on this clone: A read error may produce the germline difference seen at one junction end. At the DNA level, this CDR3 is encoded by other sequences in the same sample as well. The chain employs TRBV7-2 and TRBJ1-2; 7 bases align to TRBD1. Germline-derived CDR1 and CDR2 are SGHTA and FQGNSA. The CDR3 has 13 amino acids. DNA for the CDR3: TGTGCCAGTAGCTTAGGGACAGACTATGGCTACACCTTC. This sequence encodes CASSLGTDYGYTF.

This sequence joins TRBV14 and TRBJ2-7; D remains ambiguous. From germline, CDR1 is SGHDN and CDR2 FVKESK. The CDR3 runs 12 residues. The V end lost 4 bases, the J end lost 0 bases, and 4 bases lay between the germline ends. The CDR3 region has the DNA TGTGCCAGCAGCCCGAGCTCCTACGAGCAGTACTTC. Translated, it gives CASSPSSYEQYF. Using reference TRBV14 and TRBJ2-7 for the parts outside the CDR3, the full variable domain is EAGVTQFPSHSVIEKGQTVTLRCDPISGHDNLYWYRRVMGKEIKFLLHFVKESKQDESGMPNNRFLAERTGGTYSTLKVQPAELEDSGVYFCASSPSSYEQYFGPGTRLTVT.

The chain has TRBV6-1 and TRBJ2-7; perhaps TRBD1 as D (6 bases). Germline V gene data show CDR1 as MNHNS and CDR2 as SASEGT. Trimming removed 5 bases at V and 4 bases at J, with 12 bases between. The CDR3 is 13 amino acids. CDR3: CASSTSTGYEQYF. In nucleotides, the CDR3 is TGTGCCAGCAGTACCTCGACAGGATACGAGCAGTACTTC.

The rearrangement joins TRBV19 to TRBJ1-4, with no clear D. This CDR3 is 16 amino acids long. Germline lookup yields CDR1 LNHDA and CDR2 SQIVND (reference sequence). Trimming removed 7 bases at V and 8 bases at J, with 23 bases between. The CDR3 sequence: CASTPPAPRGIEKLFF. CDR3 nucleotide sequence: TGTGCCAGTACTCCGCCAGCGCCTAGAGGGATAGAAAAACTGTTTTTT. Full variable domain (rest looked up from reference TRBV19 and TRBJ1-4): DGGITQSPKYLFRKEGQNVTLSCEQNLNHDAMYWYRQDPGQGLRLIYYSQIVNDFQKGDIAEGYSVSREKKESFPLTVTSAQKNPTAFYLCASTPPAPRGIEKLFFGSGTQLSVL.

The chain carries TRBV18 and TRBJ1-1, with D possibly TRBD1 on 6 matching bases. Trimming cost V 4 bases and J 1 base, with 7 bases left between them. Germline V gene lookup returns CDR1 KGHSH and CDR2 LQKENI. CDR3 length equals 13 residues. CDR3 sequence reads: CASSLGQNTEAFF. CDR3 sequence (DNA): TGTGCCAGCTCACTGGGACAGAACACTGAAGCTTTCTTT.

On this clone: Other DNA sequences in the sample encode the same CDR3. V usage is TRBV7-9 and J usage is TRBJ1-2; the D is unclear. Between the trimmed V and J ends, which lost 1 base and 8 bases, there was a span of 8 bases. CDR1 and CDR2 (germline): SEHNR, FQNEAQ (reference sequence). This CDR3 region has 12 residues. CDR3 nucleotide sequence: TGTGCCAGCAGCTTAGACTCATACGGCTACACCTTC. Translating gives CASSLDSYGYTF.

The chain recombines TRBV5-1 with TRBJ2-7; 9 nucleotides match TRBD2. Trimming cost V 2 bases and J 7 bases; bases outside gene matches: 13. The CDR3 has 16 amino acids. Germline V CDR1 and CDR2: SGHRS, YFSETQ. Here the CDR3 reads CASSLGHSGGRGEQYF. Here the CDR3 DNA reads TGCGCCAGCAGCTTAGGACACAGCGGGGGGAGGGGTGAGCAGTACTTC.

The gene calls are TRBV5-6 and TRBJ2-1, with 7 positions matching TRBD2. V trimming: 0 bases; J trimming: 7 bases; junction bases outside the gene matches: 7. The V gene's germline CDR1 is SGHDT and CDR2 YYEEEE. The CDR3 is made up of 15 amino acids. The CDR3 is CASSLVGGGRNEQFF. CDR3 nucleotides: TGTGCCAGCAGCTTGGTGGGGGGGGGTCGGAATGAGCAGTTCTTC.

The rearrangement uses TRBV28 and TRBJ2-3; 7 nucleotides agree with TRBD1. Germline V gives CDR1 MDHEN, CDR2 SYDVKM. The CDR3 length is 14 residues. J gave up 2 bases and V 6 bases, and 5 bases lay outside the gene matches. The CDR3 bases are TGTGCCAGCAGCTCCGGGACAGCCACAGATACGCAGTATTTT. It codes for CASSSGTATDTQYF.

This chain joins TRBV5-4 and TRBJ1-4; TRBD1 is a possible D gene (6 bases). The V end was cut by 1 base, the J end by 5 bases, with 9 bases between. Germline V gene sequence: CDR1 SGHNT, CDR2 YYREEE (reference sequence). The CDR3 is made up of 14 amino acids. The chain's CDR3 is CASSLSGQNEKLFF. The CDR3 bases are TGTGCCAGCAGCTTGTCGGGACAAAATGAAAAACTGTTTTTT.

In regard to this clone: At one boundary the junction diverges from the germline segment, which might be a read error. The chain uses TRBV5-5 and TRBJ2-7, with TRBD1 identical over 8 bases. Germline-derived CDR1 and CDR2 are SGHKS and YYEKEE (reference sequence). This CDR3 has 12 residues. CDR3 in DNA: TGTGCCAGCAGCCCACAGGGGGAGATCCTCGTCTTC. Its protein product is CASSPQGEILVF.

The rearrangement joins TRBV7-2 to TRBJ2-3, with a possible D match to TRBD2 (6 bases). Trimming shortened V by 3 bases and J by 2 bases, and 9 bases separated the two germline ends. This CDR3 has 14 amino acids. Germline V CDR1 and CDR2: SGHTA, FQGNSA. The CDR3 bases are TGTGCCAGCAGCTTGGGACTTTCCACAGATACGCAGTATTTT. Protein: CASSLGLSTDTQYF.

The genes are TRBV4-2 and TRBJ2-5; 7 bases are shared with TRBD1. Matching the DNA end better, TRBJ2-7 makes the J call doubtful. This CDR3 is 15 amino acids long. In germline, CDR1 is LGHNA, CDR2 YNFKEQ. CDR3 sequence reads: CASSQDGQEDYEQYF. The DNA for the CDR3 is TGTGCCAGCAGCCAAGATGGACAGGAGGACTACGAGCAGTACTTC.

The gene calls are TRBV18 and TRBJ1-4; D is perhaps TRBD1 (5 bases). CDR3 length equals 16 residues. The V end was cut by 3 bases, the J end by 5 bases, with 16 bases between. CDR1 and CDR2 from the germline V gene are KGHSH and LQKENI. The CDR3 bases are TGTGCCAGCTCACCCCGGCTGGCGGGGCTGAATGAAAAACTGTTTTTT. Translating gives CASSPRLAGLNEKLFF.

Here the CDR3 DNA reads TGTGCCAGCAGCTTTATGGGGGGCACTGAAGCTTTCTTT. Translation gives CASSFMGGTEAFF. The chain joins TRBV7-2 to TRBJ1-1; weak D call: TRBD1 (5 bases). The CDR3 is 13 amino acids. CDR1 SGHTA and CDR2 FQGNSA come from the germline V gene. Trimming cost V 3 bases and J 4 bases, with 9 bases left between them.

This chain joins TRBV28 and TRBJ2-7; D call uncertain. There are 13 residues in the CDR3. V shed 6 bases and J shed 0 bases, with 9 bases lying between them. Germline-derived CDR1 and CDR2 are MDHEN and SYDVKM. The CDR3 loop reads CASSQTPSYEQYF. The CDR3 DNA sequence: TGTGCCAGCAGCCAAACACCCTCCTACGAGCAGTACTTC.

The chain has TRBV7-9 and TRBJ2-7; 10 bases are a match to TRBD1. With V trimmed by 8 bases and J by 0 bases, 4 bases remained unmatched. The length of the CDR3 is 14 residues. Germline V gene lookup returns CDR1 SEHNR and CDR2 FQNEAQ (reference sequence). In DNA, the CDR3 is TGTGCCAGCGGAAGGACAGGGGGCTCCTACGAGCAGTACTTC. Amino acid sequence: CASGRTGGSYEQYF.

The rearrangement uses TRBV19 and TRBJ1-1; D unclear. V dropped 0 bases and J dropped 0 bases, with 2 bases sitting between them. The CDR3 sequence is 13 residues long. In germline, CDR1 is LNHDA, CDR2 SQIVND (reference sequence). The CDR3 region is CASSIDVNTEAFF. CDR3 bases: TGTGCCAGTAGTATAGACGTGAACACTGAAGCTTTCTTT.

The chain carries TRBV5-1 and TRBJ1-1, with 12 bases matching TRBD1. Per germline, CDR1 SGHRS and CDR2 YFSETQ. The CDR3 runs 18 residues. Trimming at V came to 3 bases and at J to 5 bases, leaving 14 bases not matched to a gene. The CDR3 DNA follows: TGCGCCAGCAGCTGGGGGGGGGACAGGGGGCGCCGAGAGACTGAAGCTTTCTTT. This translates into CASSWGGDRGRRETEAFF.

V gene TRBV5-1 combines with J gene TRBJ1-1; D is undetermined. Per germline, CDR1 SGHRS and CDR2 YFSETQ. Trimming removed 0 bases from V and 8 bases from J, with 5 bases in between. The CDR3 sequence is 11 residues long. CDR3 in amino acids: CASSLEREAFF. As DNA, the CDR3 is TGCGCCAGCAGCTTGGAGCGGGAAGCTTTCTTT.

As concerns this clone: Other nucleotide sequences from this sample produce the same CDR3. The rearrangement joins TRBV2 to TRBJ2-3; 9 bases fit TRBD1. The germline V gene encodes CDR1 SNHLY and CDR2 FYNNEI. With V trimmed by 1 base and J by 3 bases, 8 bases remained unmatched. This CDR3 contains 17 residues. The CDR3 coding sequence is TGTGCCAGCAGTGAAGGAGGGGACAGGGAACAAACAGATACGCAGTATTTT. Residues: CASSEGGDREQTDTQYF.

The chain links TRBV2 to TRBJ1-6; maybe TRBD1 (6 bases). Germline loops: CDR1 SNHLY, CDR2 FYNNEI. V dropped 10 bases and J dropped 2 bases, with 12 bases sitting between them. This CDR3 contains 14 residues. The CDR3 here is CAISTGTYNSPLHF. In nucleotides, the CDR3 is TGTGCCATCTCAACAGGGACCTATAATTCACCCCTCCACTTT.

This chain connects TRBV4-1 to TRBJ2-7; 10 positions agree with TRBD2. Germline values: CDR1 MGHRA, CDR2 YSYEKL. This CDR3 spans 16 amino acids. The V segment lost 0 bases and the J segment 7 bases; nucleotides outside the gene matches: 9. CDR3 nucleotides: TGCGCCAGCAGCCAAGAAAAGCGGGGGGGCCTTAGGGAGCAGTACTTC. This codes for CASSQEKRGGLREQYF.

The V call is TRBV27, the J call TRBJ2-7; D remains unclear. The V end lost 5 bases, the J end lost 1 base, and 15 bases lay between the germline ends. This CDR3 spans 15 amino acids. From germline, CDR1 is MNHEY and CDR2 SMNVEV (reference sequence). Written as DNA, the CDR3 is TGTGCCAGCAGTGTCCCTCAGTCAGGATCCTACGAGCAGTACTTC. It yields the protein CASSVPQSGSYEQYF.

This chain uses TRBV9 with TRBJ2-6; TRBD2 matches at 13 bases. The junction had 9 bases not matched to a gene; V was cut back by 3 bases and J by 0 bases. Per the germline V gene, CDR1 is SGDLS and CDR2 is YYNGEE. The CDR3 extends over 20 amino acids. Here the CDR3 DNA reads TGTGCCAGCAGCGGAGGACTAGCGGGGGCCCCTTTCTCTGGGGCCAACGTCCTGACTTTC. Protein sequence: CASSGGLAGAPFSGANVLTF.